This T cell receptor (beta chain) is from a study of T cells in Graves' hyperthyroidism and ophthalmopathy. Study findings and constraints: Ophthalmopathy was model-predicted a median roughly six months pre-onset. In the blood, most expanded thyroid clonotypes above 0.001 appeared as well.

The CDR3 sequence is 16 residues long. V dropped 5 bases and J dropped 7 bases, with 21 bases sitting between them. CDR1 is SGHTA and CDR2 is FQGTGA in the germline V gene. This clonotype has a count of ten or more. The antigen remains undetermined. Using RNA transcripts as the source, TCR beta CDR3 regions were amplified. When the TCR CDR3 underwent first-round RT-PCR, the HTBI primer set was used. Each CDR3 protein is one row after TCRdb ran MiXCR on the multiplex PCR reads. The sample holds hundreds of thousands of distinct CDR3 sequences, approximately 15% seen once. Sample: blood. V and J are TRBV7-3 and TRBJ2-1, with a possible D match to TRBD2 (6 bases). This TCR came from a woman between 40 and 55 years old with Graves' ophthalmopathy. Written as DNA, the CDR3 is TGTGCCAGCAGCCCCATGGAACGGGAGATGGGTAATGAGCAGTTCTTC. This gives the protein CASSPMEREMGNEQFF.